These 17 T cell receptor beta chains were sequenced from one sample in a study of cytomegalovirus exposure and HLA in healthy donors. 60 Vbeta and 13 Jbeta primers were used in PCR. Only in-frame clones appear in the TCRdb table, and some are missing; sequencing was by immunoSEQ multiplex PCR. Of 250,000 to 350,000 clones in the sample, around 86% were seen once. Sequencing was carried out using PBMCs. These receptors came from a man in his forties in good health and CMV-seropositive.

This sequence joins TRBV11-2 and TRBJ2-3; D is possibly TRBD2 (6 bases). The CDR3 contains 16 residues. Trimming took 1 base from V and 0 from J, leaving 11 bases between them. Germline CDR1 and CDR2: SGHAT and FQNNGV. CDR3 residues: CASSLGASVSTDTQYF. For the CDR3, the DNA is TGTGCCAGCAGCTTAGGTGCTAGCGTGAGCACAGATACGCAGTATTTT.

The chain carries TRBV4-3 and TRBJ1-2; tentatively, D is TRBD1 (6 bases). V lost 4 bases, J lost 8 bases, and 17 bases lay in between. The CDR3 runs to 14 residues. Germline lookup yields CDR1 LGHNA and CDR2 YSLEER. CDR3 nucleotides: TGCGCCAGCAGCCTTCGGGGGGCAGGGAAGGGCTACACCTTC. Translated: CASSLRGAGKGYTF.

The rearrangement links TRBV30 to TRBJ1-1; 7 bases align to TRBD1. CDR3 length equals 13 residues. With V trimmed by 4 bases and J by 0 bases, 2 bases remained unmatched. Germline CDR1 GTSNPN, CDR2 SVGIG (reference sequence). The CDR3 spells CAWKGTVNTEAFF. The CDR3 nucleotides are TGTGCCTGGAAGGGGACAGTGAACACTGAAGCTTTCTTT.

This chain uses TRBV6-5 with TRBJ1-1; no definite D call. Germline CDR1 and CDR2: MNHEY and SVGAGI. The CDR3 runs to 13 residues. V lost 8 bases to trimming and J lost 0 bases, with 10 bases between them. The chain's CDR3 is CASGRKMNTEAFF. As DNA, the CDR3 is TGTGCCAGCGGGAGGAAGATGAACACTGAAGCTTTCTTT.

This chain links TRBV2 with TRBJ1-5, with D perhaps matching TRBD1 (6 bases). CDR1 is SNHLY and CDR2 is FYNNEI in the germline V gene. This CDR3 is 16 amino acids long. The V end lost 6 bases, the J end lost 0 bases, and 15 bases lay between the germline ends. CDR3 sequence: CASRKQGLYSNQPQHF. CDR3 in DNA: TGTGCCAGCAGGAAACAGGGTCTTTATAGCAATCAGCCCCAGCATTTT. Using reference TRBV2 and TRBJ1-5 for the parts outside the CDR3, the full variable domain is EPEVTQTPSHQVTQMGQEVILRCVPISNHLYFYWYRQILGQKVEFLVSFYNNEISEKSEIFDDQFSVERPDGSNFTLKIRSTKLEDSAMYFCASRKQGLYSNQPQHFGDGTRLSIL.

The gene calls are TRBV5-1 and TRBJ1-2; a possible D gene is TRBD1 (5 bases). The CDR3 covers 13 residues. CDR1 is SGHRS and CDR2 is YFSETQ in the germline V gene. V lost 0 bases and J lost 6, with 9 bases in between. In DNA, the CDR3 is TGCGCCAGCAGCTTGGAAGGCAGGGATGGCTACACCTTC. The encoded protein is CASSLEGRDGYTF.

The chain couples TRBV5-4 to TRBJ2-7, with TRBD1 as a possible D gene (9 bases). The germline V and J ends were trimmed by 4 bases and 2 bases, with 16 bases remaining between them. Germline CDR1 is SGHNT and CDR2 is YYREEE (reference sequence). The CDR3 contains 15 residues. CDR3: CASSREGQGTYEQYF. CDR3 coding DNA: TGTGCCAGCAGCCGGGAGGGACAGGGAACCTACGAGCAGTACTTC.

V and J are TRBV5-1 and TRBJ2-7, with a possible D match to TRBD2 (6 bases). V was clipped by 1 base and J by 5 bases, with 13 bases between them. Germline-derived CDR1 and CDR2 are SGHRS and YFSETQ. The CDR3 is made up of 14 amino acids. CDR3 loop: CASSLSSSVDEQYF. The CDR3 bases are TGCGCCAGCAGCTTGTCGTCTAGCGTAGACGAGCAGTACTTC.

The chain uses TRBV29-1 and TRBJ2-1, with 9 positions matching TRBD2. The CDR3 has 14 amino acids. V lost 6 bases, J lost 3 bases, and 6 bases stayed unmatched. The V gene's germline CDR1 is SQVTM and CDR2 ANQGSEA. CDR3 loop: CSVKAGGDYNEQFF. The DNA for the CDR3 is TGCAGCGTGAAGGCGGGAGGGGACTACAATGAGCAGTTCTTC.

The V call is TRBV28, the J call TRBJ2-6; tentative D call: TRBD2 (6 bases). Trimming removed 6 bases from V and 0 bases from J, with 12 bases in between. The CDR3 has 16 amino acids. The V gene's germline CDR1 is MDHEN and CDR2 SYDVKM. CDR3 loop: CASREGRTSGANVLTF. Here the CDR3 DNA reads TGTGCCAGCAGGGAGGGGCGGACCTCTGGGGCCAACGTCCTGACTTTC.

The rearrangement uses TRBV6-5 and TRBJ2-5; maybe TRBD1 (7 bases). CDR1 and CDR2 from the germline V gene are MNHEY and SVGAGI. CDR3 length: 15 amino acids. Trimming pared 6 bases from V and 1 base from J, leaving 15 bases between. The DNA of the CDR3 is TGTGCCAGCAGACGCTGCAGGGGGGTCCAAGAGACCCAGTACTTC. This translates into CASRRCRGVQETQYF.

CDR3 in amino acids: CASSVGEGAGNTIYF. Written as DNA, the CDR3 is TGTGCCAGCAGCGTAGGAGAGGGGGCTGGAAACACCATATATTTT. The chain employs TRBV9 and TRBJ1-3; D perhaps matches TRBD1 (6 bases). This CDR3 is 15 amino acids long. The germline V and J ends were trimmed by 0 bases and 2 bases, with 9 bases remaining between them. Germline V gene data show CDR1 as SGDLS and CDR2 as YYNGEE.

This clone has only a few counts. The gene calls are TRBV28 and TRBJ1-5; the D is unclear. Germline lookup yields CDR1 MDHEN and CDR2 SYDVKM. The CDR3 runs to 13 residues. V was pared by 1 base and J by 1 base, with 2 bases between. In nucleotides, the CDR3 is TGTGCCAGCAGTTTATCAAGCAATCAGCCCCAGCATTTT. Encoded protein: CASSLSSNQPQHF.

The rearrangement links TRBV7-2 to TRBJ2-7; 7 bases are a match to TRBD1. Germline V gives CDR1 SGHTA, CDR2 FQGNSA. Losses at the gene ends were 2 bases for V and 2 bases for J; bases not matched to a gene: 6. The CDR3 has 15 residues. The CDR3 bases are TGTGCCAGCAGCTTACCAAACAGGGGTACCTACGAGCAGTACTTC. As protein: CASSLPNRGTYEQYF.

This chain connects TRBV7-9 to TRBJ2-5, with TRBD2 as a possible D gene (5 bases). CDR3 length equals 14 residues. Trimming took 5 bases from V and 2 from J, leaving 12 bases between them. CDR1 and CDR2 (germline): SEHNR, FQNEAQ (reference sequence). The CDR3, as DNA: TGTGCCAGCAGCCGTCCGAGAGGGCAAGAGACCCAGTACTTC. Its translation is CASSRPRGQETQYF.

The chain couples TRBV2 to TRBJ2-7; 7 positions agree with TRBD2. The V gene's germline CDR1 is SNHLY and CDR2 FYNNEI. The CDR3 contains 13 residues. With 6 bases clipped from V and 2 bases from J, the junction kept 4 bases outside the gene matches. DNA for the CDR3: TGTGCCAGCAGGGCGGGGGAAACCTACGAGCAGTACTTC. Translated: CASRAGETYEQYF.

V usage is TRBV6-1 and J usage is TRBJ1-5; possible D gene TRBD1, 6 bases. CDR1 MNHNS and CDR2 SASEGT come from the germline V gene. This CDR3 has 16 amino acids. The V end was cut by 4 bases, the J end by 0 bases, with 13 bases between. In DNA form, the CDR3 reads TGTGCCAGCAGTGTGCAGGACAGCTATAGCAATCAGCCCCAGCATTTT. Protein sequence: CASSVQDSYSNQPQHF.